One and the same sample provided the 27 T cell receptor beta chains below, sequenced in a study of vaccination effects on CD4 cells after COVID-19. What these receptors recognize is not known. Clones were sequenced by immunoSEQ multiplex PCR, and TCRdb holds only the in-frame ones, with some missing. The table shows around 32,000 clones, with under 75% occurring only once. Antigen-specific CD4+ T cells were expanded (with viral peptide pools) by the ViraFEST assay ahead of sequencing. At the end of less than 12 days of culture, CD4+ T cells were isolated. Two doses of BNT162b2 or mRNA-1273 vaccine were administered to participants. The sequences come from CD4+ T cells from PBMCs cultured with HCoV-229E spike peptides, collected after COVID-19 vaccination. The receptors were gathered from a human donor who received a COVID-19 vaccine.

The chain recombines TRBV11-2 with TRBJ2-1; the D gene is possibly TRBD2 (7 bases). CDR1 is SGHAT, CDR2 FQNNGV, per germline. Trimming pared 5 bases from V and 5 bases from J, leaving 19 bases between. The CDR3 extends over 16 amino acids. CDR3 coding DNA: TGTGCCAGCAGCCCCCTAGGGGGGAGGGCCCACAATGAGCAGTTCTTC. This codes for CASSPLGGRAHNEQFF. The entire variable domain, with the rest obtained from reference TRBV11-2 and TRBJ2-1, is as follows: EAGVAQSPRYKIIEKRQSVAFWCNPISGHATLYWYQQILGQGPKLLIQFQNNGVVDDSQLPKDRFSAERLKGVDSTLKIQPAKLEDSAVYLCASSPLGGRAHNEQFFGPGTRLTVL.

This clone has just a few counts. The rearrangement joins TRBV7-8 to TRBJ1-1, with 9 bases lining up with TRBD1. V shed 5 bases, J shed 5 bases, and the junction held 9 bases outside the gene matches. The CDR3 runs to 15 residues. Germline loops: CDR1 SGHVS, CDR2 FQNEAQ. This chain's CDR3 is CASSLGRDRVTEAFF. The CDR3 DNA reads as TGTGCCAGCAGCCTGGGCCGGGACAGGGTAACTGAAGCTTTCTTT.

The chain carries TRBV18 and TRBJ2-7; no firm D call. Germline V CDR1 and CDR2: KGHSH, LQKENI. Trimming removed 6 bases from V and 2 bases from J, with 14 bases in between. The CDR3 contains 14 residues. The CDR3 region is CASSPETVTYEQYF. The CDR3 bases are TGTGCCAGCTCCCCGGAGACGGTTACCTACGAGCAGTACTTC.

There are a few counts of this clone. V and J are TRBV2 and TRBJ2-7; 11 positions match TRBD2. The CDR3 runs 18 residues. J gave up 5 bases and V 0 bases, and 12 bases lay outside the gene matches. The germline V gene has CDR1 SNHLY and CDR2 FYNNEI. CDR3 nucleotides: TGTGCCAGCAGTGAAGCGGAACTAGCGGGGGACCTCAGGGACGAGCAGTACTTC. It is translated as CASSEAELAGDLRDEQYF.

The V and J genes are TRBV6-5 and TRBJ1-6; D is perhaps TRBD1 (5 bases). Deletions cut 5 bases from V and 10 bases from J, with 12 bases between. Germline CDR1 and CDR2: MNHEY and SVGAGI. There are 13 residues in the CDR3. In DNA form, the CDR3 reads TGTGCCAGCAGTCCGACAGAGACCTCACCCCTCCACTTT. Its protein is CASSPTETSPLHF.

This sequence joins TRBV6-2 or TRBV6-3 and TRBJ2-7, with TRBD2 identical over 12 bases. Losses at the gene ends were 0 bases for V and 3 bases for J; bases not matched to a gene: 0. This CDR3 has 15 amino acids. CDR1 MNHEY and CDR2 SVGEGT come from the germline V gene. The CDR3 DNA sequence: TGTGCCAGCAGTTACTCGACTAGCGGGGGCTACGAGCAGTACTTC. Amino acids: CASSYSTSGGYEQYF.

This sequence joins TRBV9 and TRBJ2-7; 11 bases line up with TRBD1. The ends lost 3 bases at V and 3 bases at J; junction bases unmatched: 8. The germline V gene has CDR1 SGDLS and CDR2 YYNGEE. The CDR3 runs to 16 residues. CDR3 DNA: TGTGCCAGCAGCGCGGGAGGGGGGACAGGGGGCTACGAGCAGTACTTC. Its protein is CASSAGGGTGGYEQYF.

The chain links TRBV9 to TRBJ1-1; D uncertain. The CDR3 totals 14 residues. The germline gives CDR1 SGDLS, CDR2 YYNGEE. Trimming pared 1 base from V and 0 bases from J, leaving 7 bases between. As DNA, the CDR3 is TGTGCCAGCAGCGTAAGGAGTTTGAACACTGAAGCTTTCTTT. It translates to CASSVRSLNTEAFF. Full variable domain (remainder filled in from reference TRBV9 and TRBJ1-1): DSGVTQTPKHLITATGQRVTLRCSPRSGDLSVYWYQQSLDQGLQFLIQYYNGEERAKGNILERFSAQQFPDLHSELNLSSLELGDSALYFCASSVRSLNTEAFFGQGTRLTVV.

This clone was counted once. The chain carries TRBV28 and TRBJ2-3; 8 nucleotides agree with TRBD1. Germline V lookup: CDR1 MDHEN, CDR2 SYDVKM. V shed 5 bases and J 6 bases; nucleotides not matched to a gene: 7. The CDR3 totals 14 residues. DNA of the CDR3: TGTGCCAGCAGTCGGGACAGGAAGATTGATACGCAGTATTTT. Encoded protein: CASSRDRKIDTQYF.

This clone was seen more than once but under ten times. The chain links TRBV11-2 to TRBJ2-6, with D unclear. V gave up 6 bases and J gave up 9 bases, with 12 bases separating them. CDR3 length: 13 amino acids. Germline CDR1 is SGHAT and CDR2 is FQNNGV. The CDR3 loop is CASRRVRNNVLTF. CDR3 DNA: TGTGCCAGCAGAAGGGTCCGAAACAACGTCCTGACTTTC. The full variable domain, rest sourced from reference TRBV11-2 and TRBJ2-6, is EAGVAQSPRYKIIEKRQSVAFWCNPISGHATLYWYQQILGQGPKLLIQFQNNGVVDDSQLPKDRFSAERLKGVDSTLKIQPAKLEDSAVYLCASRRVRNNVLTFGAGSRLTVL.

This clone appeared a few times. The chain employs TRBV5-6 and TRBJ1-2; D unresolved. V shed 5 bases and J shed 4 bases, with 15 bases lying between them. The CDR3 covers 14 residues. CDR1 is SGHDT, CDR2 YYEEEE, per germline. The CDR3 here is CASSSSGSTYGYTF. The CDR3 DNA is TGTGCCAGCAGTTCCTCCGGGAGTACCTATGGCTACACCTTC.

CDR3: CASSPPTSGGTEAFF. CDR3 coding DNA: TGTGCCAGCTCACCACCGACTTCTGGGGGAACTGAAGCTTTCTTT. The chain uses TRBV18 and TRBJ1-1; possibly TRBD1 for D (5 bases). Germline-derived CDR1 and CDR2 are KGHSH and LQKENI. The CDR3 totals 15 residues. The ends were cut back, 0 bases at V and 5 bases at J, with 13 bases in the middle. Based on the CDR3 plus reference TRBV18 and TRBJ1-1, the full variable domain is NAGVMQNPRHLVRRRGQEARLRCSPMKGHSHVYWYRQLPEEGLKFMVYLQKENIIDESGMPKERFSAEFPKEGPSILRIQQVVRGDSAAYFCASSPPTSGGTEAFFGQGTRLTVV.

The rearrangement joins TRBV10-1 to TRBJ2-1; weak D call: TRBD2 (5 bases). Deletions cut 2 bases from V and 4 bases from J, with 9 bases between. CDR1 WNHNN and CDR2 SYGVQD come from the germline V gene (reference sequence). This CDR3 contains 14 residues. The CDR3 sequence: CASSESGAYNEQFF. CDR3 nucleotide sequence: TGCGCCAGCAGTGAGAGCGGAGCATACAATGAGCAGTTCTTC.

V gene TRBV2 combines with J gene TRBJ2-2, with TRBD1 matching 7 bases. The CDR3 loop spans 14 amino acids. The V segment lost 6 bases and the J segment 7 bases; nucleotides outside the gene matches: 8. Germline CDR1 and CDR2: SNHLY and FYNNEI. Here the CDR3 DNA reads TGTGCCAGCAGAAGACAGGGTTCGGGCGGGGAGCTGTTTTTT. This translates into CASRRQGSGGELFF.

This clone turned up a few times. The CDR3 here is CASSPPFGTVNTEAFF. In DNA form, the CDR3 reads TGTGCCAGCAGCCCGCCATTTGGGACAGTGAACACTGAAGCTTTCTTT. The V and J genes are TRBV5-5 and TRBJ1-1, with 7 bases fitting TRBD1. This CDR3 is built from 16 residues. The V gene's germline CDR1 is SGHKS and CDR2 YYEKEE (reference sequence). The trim removed 4 bases at V and 0 bases at J, leaving 9 bases unmatched.

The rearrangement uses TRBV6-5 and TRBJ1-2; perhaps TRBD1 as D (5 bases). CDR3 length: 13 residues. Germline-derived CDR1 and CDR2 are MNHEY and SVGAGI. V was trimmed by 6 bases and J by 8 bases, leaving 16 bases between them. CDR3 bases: TGTGCCAGCAGCCCCGGGGGGGTGCACGGCTACACCTTC. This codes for CASSPGGVHGYTF.

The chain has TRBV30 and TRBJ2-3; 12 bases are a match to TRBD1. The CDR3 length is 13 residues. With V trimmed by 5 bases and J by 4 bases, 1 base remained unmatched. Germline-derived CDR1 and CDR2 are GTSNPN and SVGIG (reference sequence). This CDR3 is CAWGTGGADTQYF. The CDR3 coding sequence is TGTGCCTGGGGGACAGGGGGCGCAGATACGCAGTATTTT.

The DNA of the CDR3 is TGTGCCAGCAGCTTGGCAAACAGGGGCGGAAACACCATATATTTT. Translating gives CASSLANRGGNTIYF. The chain uses TRBV5-8 and TRBJ1-3; 7 nucleotides align to TRBD1. This CDR3 has 15 residues. V trimming: 0 bases; J trimming: 4 bases; junction bases outside the gene matches: 4. Germline V CDR1 and CDR2: SGHTS, YDEGEE.

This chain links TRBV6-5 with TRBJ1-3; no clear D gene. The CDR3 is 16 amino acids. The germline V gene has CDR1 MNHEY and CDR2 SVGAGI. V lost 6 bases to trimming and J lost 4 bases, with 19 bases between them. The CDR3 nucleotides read TGTGCCAGCAGCTACCGGGAAGGGTCTTCGGGAAACACCATATATTTT. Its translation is CASSYREGSSGNTIYF.

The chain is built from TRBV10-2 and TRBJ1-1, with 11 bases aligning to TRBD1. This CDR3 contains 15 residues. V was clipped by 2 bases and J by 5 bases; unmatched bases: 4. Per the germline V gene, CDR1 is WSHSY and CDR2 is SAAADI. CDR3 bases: TGCGCCAGCAGTGAGGCCGGGACAGGGGGAACTGAAGCTTTCTTT. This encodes CASSEAGTGGTEAFF.

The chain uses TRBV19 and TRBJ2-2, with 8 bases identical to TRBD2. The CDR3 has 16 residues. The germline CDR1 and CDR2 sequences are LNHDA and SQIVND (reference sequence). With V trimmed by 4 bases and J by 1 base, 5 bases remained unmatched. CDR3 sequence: CASSTLGTRNTGELFF. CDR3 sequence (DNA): TGTGCCAGTAGTACCTTGGGGACTAGGAACACCGGGGAGCTGTTTTTT. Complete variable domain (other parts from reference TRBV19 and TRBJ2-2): DGGITQSPKYLFRKEGQNVTLSCEQNLNHDAMYWYRQDPGQGLRLIYYSQIVNDFQKGDIAEGYSVSREKKESFPLTVTSAQKNPTAFYLCASSTLGTRNTGELFFGEGSRLTVL.

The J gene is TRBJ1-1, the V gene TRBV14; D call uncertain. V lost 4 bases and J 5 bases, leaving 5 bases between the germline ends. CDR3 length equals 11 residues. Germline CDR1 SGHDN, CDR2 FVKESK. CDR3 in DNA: TGTGCCAGCAGCCCCTTGACTGAAGCTTTCTTT. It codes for CASSPLTEAFF. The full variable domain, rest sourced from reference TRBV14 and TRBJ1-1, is EAGVTQFPSHSVIEKGQTVTLRCDPISGHDNLYWYRRVMGKEIKFLLHFVKESKQDESGMPNNRFLAERTGGTYSTLKVQPAELEDSGVYFCASSPLTEAFFGQGTRLTVV.

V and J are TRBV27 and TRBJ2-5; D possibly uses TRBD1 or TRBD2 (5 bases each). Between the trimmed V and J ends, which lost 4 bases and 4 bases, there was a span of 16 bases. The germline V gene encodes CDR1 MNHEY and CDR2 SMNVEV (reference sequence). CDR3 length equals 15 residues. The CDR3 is CASSSGMGTGETQYF. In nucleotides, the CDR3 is TGTGCCAGCAGTTCGGGGATGGGGACGGGAGAGACCCAGTACTTC.

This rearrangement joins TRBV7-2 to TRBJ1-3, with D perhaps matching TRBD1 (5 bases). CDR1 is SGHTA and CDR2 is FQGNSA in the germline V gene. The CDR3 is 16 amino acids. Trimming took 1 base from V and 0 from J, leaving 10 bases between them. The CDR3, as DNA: TGTGCCAGCAGCTTAGTGGGACCCACCTCTGGAAACACCATATATTTT. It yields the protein CASSLVGPTSGNTIYF.

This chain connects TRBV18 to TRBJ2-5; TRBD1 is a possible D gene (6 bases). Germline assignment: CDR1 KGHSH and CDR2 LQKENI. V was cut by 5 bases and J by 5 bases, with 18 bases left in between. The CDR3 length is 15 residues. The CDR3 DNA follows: TGTGCCAGCTCATCTGTGAGGACAGAAACGGAGACCCAGTACTTC. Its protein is CASSSVRTETETQYF.

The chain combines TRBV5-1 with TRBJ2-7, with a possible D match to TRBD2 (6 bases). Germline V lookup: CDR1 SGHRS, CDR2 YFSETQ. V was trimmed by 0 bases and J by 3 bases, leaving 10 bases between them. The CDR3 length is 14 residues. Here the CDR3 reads CASSLDGGGYEQYF. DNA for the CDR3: TGCGCCAGCAGCTTGGACGGGGGTGGCTACGAGCAGTACTTC.

The CDR3 reads CASSKGDTGELFF. CDR3 DNA: TGCGCCAGCAGTAAAGGGGACACCGGGGAGCTGTTTTTT. The rearrangement joins TRBV5-1 to TRBJ2-2; tentative D call: TRBD1 (5 bases). Germline V lookup: CDR1 SGHRS, CDR2 YFSETQ. Trimming took off 5 bases at V and 3 bases at J, with 8 bases between the two ends. The CDR3 runs to 13 residues.